This entry lists 29 T cell receptor beta chains sequenced from one sample in a study of blood T cell repertoires in COVID-19. The data were produced by immunoSEQ multiplex PCR, yet TCRdb's version contains in-frame clones alone and is incomplete. The table lists under 95,000 clones, 87% of them singletons, with roughly 7% in the top ten. Sequencing used peripheral blood. These TCRs come from a woman between 45 and 65 years old with acute or convalescent COVID-19.

In this sample, this clone turned up once. The V and J genes are TRBV10-3 and TRBJ2-1, with D perhaps matching TRBD1 (6 bases). CDR1 and CDR2 (germline): ENHRY, SYGVKD. The CDR3 is 13 residues long. V shed 2 bases and J shed 4 bases, with 6 bases lying between them. The DNA for the CDR3 is TGTGCCATCAGTGAGGGACAGTACAATGAGCAGTTCTTC. Translating gives CAISEGQYNEQFF.

V is TRBV4-3 and J is TRBJ2-1; D is ambiguous. CDR1 LGHNA and CDR2 YSLEER come from the germline V gene. Deletions cut 1 base from V and 10 bases from J, with 11 bases between. There are 13 residues in the CDR3. CDR3 nucleotide sequence: TGCGCCAGCAGCCAAGTTTATCGCCAGGAGCAGTTCTTC. This translates into CASSQVYRQEQFF.

J is TRBJ2-6 and V is TRBV11-2; 10 bases are a match to TRBD1. The CDR3 spans 18 residues. Losses at the gene ends were 5 bases for V and 1 base for J; bases not matched to a gene: 8. CDR1 and CDR2 from the germline V gene are SGHAT and FQNNGV. The CDR3, as DNA: TGTGCCAGCAGCGTATCGGGACAGGGGATTTCTGGGGCCAACGTCCTGACTTTC. Protein product: CASSVSGQGISGANVLTF.

V usage is TRBV19 and J usage is TRBJ2-3, with TRBD1 as a possible D gene (6 bases). Trimming stripped 1 base from V and 2 bases from J, with 13 bases between. The germline gives CDR1 LNHDA, CDR2 SQIVND (reference sequence). The CDR3 loop spans 16 amino acids. The CDR3 coding sequence is TGTGCCAGTAGTATAGGTGGCAGGGGAGTCACAGATACGCAGTATTTT. It encodes CASSIGGRGVTDTQYF.

J is TRBJ1-4 and V is TRBV6-5; the match to TRBD1 covers 9 bases. J gave up 0 bases and V 9 bases, and 5 bases lay outside the gene matches. CDR1 and CDR2 (germline): MNHEY, SVGAGI. There are 15 residues in the CDR3. The CDR3 protein is CARGTGFATNEKLFF. CDR3 sequence (DNA): TGTGCCAGGGGGACAGGGTTCGCAACTAATGAAAAACTGTTTTTT.

The chain recombines TRBV6-5 with TRBJ1-5, with 9 nucleotides matching TRBD1. Germline values: CDR1 MNHEY, CDR2 SVGAGI. The CDR3 has 16 residues. The V and J ends lost 4 bases and 1 base, in that order; junction bases with no gene match: 5. The CDR3 DNA sequence: TGTGCCAGCAGTTCACAGGGGGCGATAAGCAATCAGCCCCAGCATTTT. It is translated as CASSSQGAISNQPQHF.

CDR3 region: CASSYSNYGYTF. The CDR3 DNA follows: TGTGCCAGCAGTTATTCAAACTATGGCTACACCTTC. The chain has TRBV12-3 or TRBV12-4 and TRBJ1-2; D is undetermined. Trimming cost V 4 bases and J 2 bases, with 5 bases left between them. This CDR3 contains 12 residues.

This chain joins TRBV30 and TRBJ2-7; D is unresolved. Germline-derived CDR1 and CDR2 are GTSNPN and SVGIG (reference sequence). The CDR3 spans 17 residues. V lost 2 bases and J lost 3, with 23 bases in between. The CDR3 DNA is TGTGCCTGGAGTCTCATGATGAGGCGGAGTCTAAACTACGAGCAGTACTTC. The encoded protein is CAWSLMMRRSLNYEQYF.

The rearrangement links TRBV28 to TRBJ2-7; 7 bases fit TRBD2. CDR1 MDHEN and CDR2 SYDVKM come from the germline V gene. Losses at the gene ends were 7 bases for V and 1 base for J; bases not matched to a gene: 4. The CDR3 totals 13 residues. The CDR3 coding sequence is TGTGCCAGCACTCCGGGAGGTTCCTACGAGCAGTACTTC. Translated, it gives CASTPGGSYEQYF.

The chain employs TRBV6-2 or TRBV6-3 and TRBJ2-7; a possible D gene is TRBD2 (6 bases). This CDR3 comprises 15 residues. The germline V gene encodes CDR1 MNHEY and CDR2 SVGEGT. V was shortened by 2 bases and J by 3 bases, with 14 bases between the two germline ends. The CDR3 DNA follows: TGTGCCAGCAGTTACGCGGGATCTCTTATCTACGAGCAGTACTTC. Protein product: CASSYAGSLIYEQYF.

The DNA of the CDR3 is TGTGCCACCAGCAGAGATCTAGGGGGAGGGTCACCCCTCCACTTT. Translated, it gives CATSRDLGGGSPLHF. This chain uses TRBV15 with TRBJ1-6; D might be TRBD1 (6 bases). V was trimmed by 0 bases and J by 10 bases, leaving 13 bases between them. This CDR3 comprises 15 residues. Germline CDR1 is LNHNV and CDR2 is YYDKDF (reference sequence).

A single count supports this clone. The CDR3 region has the DNA TGCGCCAGCAGCCAAGGTACCAGCGGGGGTTACAATGAGCAGTTCTTC. Translating gives CASSQGTSGGYNEQFF. The gene calls are TRBV4-1 and TRBJ2-1; 8 nucleotides align to TRBD2. This CDR3 spans 16 amino acids. Germline trimming cut 1 base from V and 4 bases from J; bases unmatched to any gene: 6. CDR1 and CDR2 (germline): MGHRA, YSYEKL.

Concerning this clone itself: The same CDR3 also results from other DNA sequences found in this sample. This CDR3 is CASKASTYEQYF. The CDR3 region has the DNA TGCGCCAGCAAAGCGAGTACCTACGAGCAGTACTTC. The genes are TRBV5-1 and TRBJ2-7; D not certain. The CDR3 is 12 residues long. Germline CDR1 and CDR2: SGHRS and YFSETQ. V was trimmed by 6 bases and J by 2 bases, leaving 9 bases between them.

This chain connects TRBV30 to TRBJ1-3; D is uncertain. The CDR3 is made up of 13 amino acids. The germline CDR1 and CDR2 sequences are GTSNPN and SVGIG (reference sequence). The germline V and J ends were trimmed by 5 bases and 4 bases, with 12 bases remaining between them. In nucleotides, the CDR3 is TGTGCCTGGCAAACGGGGTCGGGAAACACCATATATTTT. Encoded protein: CAWQTGSGNTIYF.

The chain has TRBV19 and TRBJ1-5; possible D gene TRBD1, 6 bases. Deletions cut 7 bases from V and 7 bases from J, with 11 bases between. Germline V lookup: CDR1 LNHDA, CDR2 SQIVND (reference sequence). There are 12 residues in the CDR3. This CDR3 is CASKQGVQPQHF. CDR3 DNA: TGTGCCAGTAAACAGGGTGTACAGCCCCAGCATTTT.

The chain employs TRBV19 and TRBJ2-3; maybe TRBD2 (6 bases). Trimming took off 3 bases at V and 8 bases at J, with 12 bases between the two ends. Germline CDR1 is LNHDA and CDR2 is SQIVND (reference sequence). The CDR3 sequence is 13 residues long. The CDR3 loop reads CASSMASGVTQYF. The CDR3 coding sequence is TGTGCCAGTAGTATGGCGTCGGGGGTTACGCAGTATTTT.

The rearrangement links TRBV6-5 to TRBJ2-5, with 7 nucleotides matching TRBD1. V lost 8 bases and J lost 5; bases outside the gene matches: 14. This CDR3 spans 15 amino acids. In germline, CDR1 is MNHEY, CDR2 SVGAGI. The CDR3 spells CASALTAGGRETQYF. CDR3 in DNA: TGTGCCAGCGCGTTAACGGCAGGGGGTCGGGAGACCCAGTACTTC.

The chain employs TRBV2 and TRBJ2-7; a weak D match, TRBD1 (6 bases). There are 16 residues in the CDR3. The germline gives CDR1 SNHLY, CDR2 FYNNEI. Trimming took off 6 bases at V and 1 base at J, with 19 bases between the two ends. The CDR3 sequence is CASSPSIRDISYEQYF. CDR3 nucleotides: TGTGCCAGCAGCCCATCAATCCGGGACATATCCTACGAGCAGTACTTC.

The genes are TRBV12-3 or TRBV12-4 and TRBJ2-7; D is unresolved. This CDR3 is 13 amino acids long. The ends were cut back, 0 bases at V and 3 bases at J, with 6 bases in the middle. The CDR3 region has the DNA TGTGCCAGCAGTTTAGCACAGTTCTACGAGCAGTACTTC. Its protein product is CASSLAQFYEQYF.

This chain connects TRBV6-5 to TRBJ2-1; TRBD2 matches 12 bases. Germline values: CDR1 MNHEY, CDR2 SVGAGI. This CDR3 comprises 16 residues. V lost 2 bases, J lost 4 bases, and 3 bases stayed unmatched. CDR3 sequence (DNA): TGTGCCAGCAGTTACCGGGGACTAGCGGGTTACAATGAGCAGTTCTTC. Its protein product is CASSYRGLAGYNEQFF.

The V gene is TRBV5-1, the J gene TRBJ2-2; D is unresolved. Trimming removed 0 bases at V and 1 base at J, with 10 bases between. CDR3 length: 16 amino acids. CDR1 is SGHRS, CDR2 YFSETQ, per germline. The CDR3 loop is CASSLVSIVNTGELFF. The DNA for the CDR3 is TGCGCCAGCAGCTTGGTTTCAATAGTGAACACCGGGGAGCTGTTTTTT.

In its sample, this clone was seen once. The gene calls are TRBV6-1 and TRBJ1-3; D perhaps matches TRBD1 (5 bases). Trimming took 0 bases from V and 7 from J, leaving 19 bases between them. CDR1 and CDR2 (germline): MNHNS, SASEGT. This CDR3 contains 17 residues. The CDR3 protein is CASSEAAPGLLPNTIYF. CDR3 nucleotides: TGTGCCAGCAGTGAAGCAGCCCCGGGACTTCTCCCTAACACCATATATTTT.

The CDR3 nucleotides read TGTGCCAGCAGTTACCCGAGGGGGAAGGGTCAGCCCCAGCATTTT. This gives the protein CASSYPRGKGQPQHF. The V call is TRBV28, the J call TRBJ1-5, with a weak D call TRBD1 (6 bases). Trimming removed 4 bases from V and 6 bases from J, with 16 bases in between. The CDR3 length is 15 residues. Per germline, CDR1 MDHEN and CDR2 SYDVKM.

The genes are TRBV5-6 and TRBJ2-3, with 12 bases identical to TRBD2. CDR3 length: 16 amino acids. Germline CDR1 is SGHDT and CDR2 is YYEEEE. The junction had 7 bases not matched to a gene; V was cut back by 3 bases and J by 5 bases. CDR3 coding DNA: TGTGCCAGCAGCTCTCTAGCGGGAGGGCCGGGAGATACGCAGTATTTT. Protein product: CASSSLAGGPGDTQYF.

This rearrangement joins TRBV5-1 to TRBJ1-1; D is ambiguous. Trimming cost V 2 bases and J 0 bases, with 8 bases left between them. The germline CDR1 and CDR2 sequences are SGHRS and YFSETQ. The CDR3 consists of 14 residues. This CDR3 reads CASSLSYMNTEAFF. The CDR3 DNA sequence: TGCGCCAGCAGCTTAAGTTACATGAACACTGAAGCTTTCTTT. The whole variable domain, filled in from reference TRBV5-1 and TRBJ1-1, reads KAGVTQTPRYLIKTRGQQVTLSCSPISGHRSVSWYQQTPGQGLQFLFEYFSETQRNKGNFPGRFSGRQFSNSRSEMNVSTLELGDSALYLCASSLSYMNTEAFFGQGTRLTVV.

The J gene is TRBJ1-4, the V gene TRBV28; a possible D gene is TRBD1 (5 bases). The germline V gene encodes CDR1 MDHEN and CDR2 SYDVKM. The CDR3 is 15 amino acids. V gave up 5 bases and J gave up 7 bases, with 17 bases separating them. The CDR3 is CASSPRRVDSEKLFF. The CDR3 DNA is TGTGCCAGCAGTCCCAGGAGGGTTGACAGTGAAAAACTGTTTTTT.

The chain employs TRBV3-1 (or the pseudogene TRBV3-2) and TRBJ2-1, with a tentative D call TRBD2 (6 bases). V lost 3 bases to trimming and J lost 4 bases, with 10 bases between them. The CDR3 consists of 14 residues. CDR1 LGHDT and CDR2 YNNKEL come from the germline V gene (reference sequence). CDR3 region: CASSQRGSYNEQFF. CDR3 nucleotides: TGTGCCAGCAGCCAGCGGGGATCTTACAATGAGCAGTTCTTC.

This chain joins TRBV9 and TRBJ2-3; weak D call: TRBD2 (5 bases). V lost 3 bases and J lost 6, with 14 bases in between. Germline V gene lookup returns CDR1 SGDLS and CDR2 YYNGEE. This CDR3 contains 14 residues. CDR3 amino acids: CASSAGGRTDTQYF. DNA for the CDR3: TGTGCCAGCAGCGCCGGTGGGAGAACCGATACGCAGTATTTT.

This clone came up once. This chain links TRBV21-1 with TRBJ2-7; whether TRBD2, the table's D call, matches the DNA was not checked. TRBV21-1 constitutes a pseudogene. The CDR3 extends over 13 amino acids. CDR3: CASKERGIYEQYF. The CDR3, as DNA: TGTGCCAGCAAGGAGCGGGGAATCTACGAGCAGTACTTC.